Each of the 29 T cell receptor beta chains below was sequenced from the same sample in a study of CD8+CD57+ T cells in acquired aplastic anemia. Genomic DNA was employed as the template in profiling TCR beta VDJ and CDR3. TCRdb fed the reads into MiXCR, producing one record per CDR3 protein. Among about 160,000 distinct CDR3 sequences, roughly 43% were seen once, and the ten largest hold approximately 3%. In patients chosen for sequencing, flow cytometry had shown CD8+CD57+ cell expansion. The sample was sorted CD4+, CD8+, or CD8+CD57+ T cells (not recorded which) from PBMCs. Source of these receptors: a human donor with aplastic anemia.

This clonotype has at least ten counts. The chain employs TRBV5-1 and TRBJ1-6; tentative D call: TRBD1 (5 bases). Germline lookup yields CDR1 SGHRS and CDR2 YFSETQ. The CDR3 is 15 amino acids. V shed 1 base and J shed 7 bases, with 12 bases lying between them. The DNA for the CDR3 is TGCGCCAGCAGCTTGAATTGGGGCAGAAATTCACCCCTCCACTTT. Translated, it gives CASSLNWGRNSPLHF.

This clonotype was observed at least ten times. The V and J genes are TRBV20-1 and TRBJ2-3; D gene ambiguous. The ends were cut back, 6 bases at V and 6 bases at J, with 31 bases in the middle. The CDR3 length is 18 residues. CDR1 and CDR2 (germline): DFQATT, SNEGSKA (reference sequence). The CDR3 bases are TGCAGTGCCACACGACATCCAACCTCAGCGTCTCGTTCGGATACGCAGTATTTT. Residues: CSATRHPTSASRSDTQYF.

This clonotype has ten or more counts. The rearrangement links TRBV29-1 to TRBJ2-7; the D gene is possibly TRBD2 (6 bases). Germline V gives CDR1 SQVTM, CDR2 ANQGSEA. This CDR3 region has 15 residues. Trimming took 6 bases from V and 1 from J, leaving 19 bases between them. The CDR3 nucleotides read TGCAGCGTAGACTTTGGGGAGGATCCTTCCTACGAGCAGTACTTC. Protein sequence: CSVDFGEDPSYEQYF.

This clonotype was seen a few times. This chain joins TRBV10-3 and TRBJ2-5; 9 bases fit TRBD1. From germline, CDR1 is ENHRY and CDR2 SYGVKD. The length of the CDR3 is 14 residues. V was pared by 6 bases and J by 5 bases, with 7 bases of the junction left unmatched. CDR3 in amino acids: CAIRETGGLETQYF. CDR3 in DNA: TGTGCCATCAGGGAGACAGGGGGTCTTGAGACCCAGTACTTC.

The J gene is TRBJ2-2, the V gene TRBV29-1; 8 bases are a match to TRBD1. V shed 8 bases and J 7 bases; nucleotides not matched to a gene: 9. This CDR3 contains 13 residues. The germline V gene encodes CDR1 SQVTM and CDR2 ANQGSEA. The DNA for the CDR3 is TGCAGCACCAGGACAGGGCGGGACGGGGAGCTGTTTTTT. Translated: CSTRTGRDGELFF.

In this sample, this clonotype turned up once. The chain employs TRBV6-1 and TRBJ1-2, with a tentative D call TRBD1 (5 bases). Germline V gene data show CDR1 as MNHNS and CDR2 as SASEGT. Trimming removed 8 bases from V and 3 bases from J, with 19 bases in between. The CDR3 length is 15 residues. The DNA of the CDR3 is TGTGCCAGCCGCCGGGGTGGGGGAGGAGACTATGGCTACACCTTC. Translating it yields CASRRGGGGDYGYTF.

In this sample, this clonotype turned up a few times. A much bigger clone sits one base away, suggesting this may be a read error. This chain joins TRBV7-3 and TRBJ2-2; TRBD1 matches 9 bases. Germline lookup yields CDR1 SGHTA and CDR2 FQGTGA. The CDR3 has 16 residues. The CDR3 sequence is CASSQGTGRNTGELVF. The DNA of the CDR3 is TGTGCCAGCAGTCAGGGGACAGGGAGGAACACCGGGGAGCTGGTTTTT.

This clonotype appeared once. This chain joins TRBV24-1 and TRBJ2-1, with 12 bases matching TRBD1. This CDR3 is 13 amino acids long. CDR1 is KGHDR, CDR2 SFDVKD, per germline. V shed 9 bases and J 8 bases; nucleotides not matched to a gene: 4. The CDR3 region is CATGGQGAHEQFF. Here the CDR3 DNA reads TGTGCCACCGGGGGACAGGGGGCGCATGAGCAGTTCTTC.

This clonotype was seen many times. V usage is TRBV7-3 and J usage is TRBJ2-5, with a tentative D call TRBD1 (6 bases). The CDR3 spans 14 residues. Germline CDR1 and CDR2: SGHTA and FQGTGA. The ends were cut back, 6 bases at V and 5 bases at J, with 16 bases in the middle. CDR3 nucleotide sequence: TGTGCCAGCAGTCCTCCAGGGGCTTCGGAGACCCAGTACTTC. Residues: CASSPPGASETQYF.

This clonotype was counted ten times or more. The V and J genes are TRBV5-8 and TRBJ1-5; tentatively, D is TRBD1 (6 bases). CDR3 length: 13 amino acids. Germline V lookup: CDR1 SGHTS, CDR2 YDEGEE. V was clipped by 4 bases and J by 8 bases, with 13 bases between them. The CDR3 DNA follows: TGTGCCAGCAGCATCAGGGGAGGGAAGCCCCAGCATTTT. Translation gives CASSIRGGKPQHF. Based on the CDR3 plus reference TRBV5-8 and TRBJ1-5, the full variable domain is EAGVTQSPTHLIKTRGQQATLRCSPISGHTSVYWYQQALGLGLQFLLWYDEGEERNRGNFPPRFSGRQFPNYSSELNVNALELEDSALYLCASSIRGGKPQHFGDGTRLSIL.

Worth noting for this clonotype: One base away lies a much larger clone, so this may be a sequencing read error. The CDR3 loop is CSASSTGEGGKLFF. CDR3 coding DNA: TGCAGTGCTAGCTCGACAGGGGAAGGTGGAAAACTGTTTTTT. This chain links TRBV20-1 with TRBJ1-4, with 8 bases identical to TRBD1. The junction had 10 bases not matched to a gene; V was cut back by 3 bases and J by 10 bases. This CDR3 comprises 14 residues. Germline V gene data show CDR1 as DFQATT and CDR2 as SNEGSKA (reference sequence).

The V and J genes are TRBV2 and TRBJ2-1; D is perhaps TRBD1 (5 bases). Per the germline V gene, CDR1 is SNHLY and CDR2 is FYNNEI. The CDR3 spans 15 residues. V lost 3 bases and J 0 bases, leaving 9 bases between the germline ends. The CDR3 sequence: CASSEGRASYNEQFF. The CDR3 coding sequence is TGTGCCAGCAGTGAGGGCAGGGCCTCCTACAATGAGCAGTTCTTC. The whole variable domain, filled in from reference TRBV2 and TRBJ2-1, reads EPEVTQTPSHQVTQMGQEVILRCVPISNHLYFYWYRQILGQKVEFLVSFYNNEISEKSEIFDDQFSVERPDGSNFTLKIRSTKLEDSAMYFCASSEGRASYNEQFFGPGTRLTVL.

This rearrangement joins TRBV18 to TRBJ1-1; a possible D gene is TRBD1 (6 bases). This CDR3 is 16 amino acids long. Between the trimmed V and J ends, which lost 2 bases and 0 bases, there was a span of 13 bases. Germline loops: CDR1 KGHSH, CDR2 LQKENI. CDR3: CASSPGGTILNTEAFF. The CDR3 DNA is TGTGCCAGCTCACCAGGTGGGACAATCCTGAACACTGAAGCTTTCTTT.

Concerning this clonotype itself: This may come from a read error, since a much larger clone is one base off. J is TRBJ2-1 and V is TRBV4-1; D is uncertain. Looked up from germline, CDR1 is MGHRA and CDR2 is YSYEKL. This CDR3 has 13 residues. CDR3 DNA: TGCGCCAGCAGCCAAGGTCAGGCTGATGAGCAGTCCTTC. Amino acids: CASSQGQADEQSF.

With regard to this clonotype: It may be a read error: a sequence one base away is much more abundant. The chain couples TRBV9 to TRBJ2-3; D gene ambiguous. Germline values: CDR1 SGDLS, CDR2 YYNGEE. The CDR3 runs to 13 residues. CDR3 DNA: TGTGCCAGCAGCGTAGGACCTAAAGATACGCAGTGTTTT. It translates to CASSVGPKDTQCF.

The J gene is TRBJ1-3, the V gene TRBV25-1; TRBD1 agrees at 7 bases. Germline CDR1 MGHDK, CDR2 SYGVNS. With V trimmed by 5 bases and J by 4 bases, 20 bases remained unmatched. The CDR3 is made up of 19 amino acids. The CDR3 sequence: CASSSWTSSDRAKGNTIYF. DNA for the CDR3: TGTGCCAGCAGTTCTTGGACGTCGAGCGACAGGGCGAAAGGAAACACCATATATTTT.

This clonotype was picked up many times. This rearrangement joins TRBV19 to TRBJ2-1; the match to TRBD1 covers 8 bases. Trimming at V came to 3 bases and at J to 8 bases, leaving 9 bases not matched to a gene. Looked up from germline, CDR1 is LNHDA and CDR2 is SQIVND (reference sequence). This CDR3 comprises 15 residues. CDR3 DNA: TGTGCCAGTAGTATGAGGGGGACAGGCGGGGATGAGCAGTTCTTC. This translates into CASSMRGTGGDEQFF. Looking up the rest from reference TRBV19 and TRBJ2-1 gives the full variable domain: DGGITQSPKYLFRKEGQNVTLSCEQNLNHDAMYWYRQDPGQGLRLIYYSQIVNDFQKGDIAEGYSVSREKKESFPLTVTSAQKNPTAFYLCASSMRGTGGDEQFFGPGTRLTVL.

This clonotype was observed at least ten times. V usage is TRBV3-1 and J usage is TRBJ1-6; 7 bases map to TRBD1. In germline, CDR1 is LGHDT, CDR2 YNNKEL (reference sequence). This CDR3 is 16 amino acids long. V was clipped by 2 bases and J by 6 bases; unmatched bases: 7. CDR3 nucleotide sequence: TGTGCCAGCAGCCAAACCCGGACAGGAACTAATTCACCCCTCCACTTT. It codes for CASSQTRTGTNSPLHF. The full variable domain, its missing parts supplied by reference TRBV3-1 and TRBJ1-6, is DTAVSQTPKYLVTQMGNDKSIKCEQNLGHDTMYWYKQDSKKFLKIMFSYNNKELIINETVPNRFSPKSPDKAHLNLHINSLELGDSAVYFCASSQTRTGTNSPLHFGNGTRLTVT.

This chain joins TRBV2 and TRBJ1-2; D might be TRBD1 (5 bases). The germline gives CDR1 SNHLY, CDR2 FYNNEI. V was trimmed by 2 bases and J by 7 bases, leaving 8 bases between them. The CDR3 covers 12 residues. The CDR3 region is CASSEMGVGYTF. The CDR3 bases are TGTGCCAGCAGTGAAATGGGGGTTGGCTACACCTTC.

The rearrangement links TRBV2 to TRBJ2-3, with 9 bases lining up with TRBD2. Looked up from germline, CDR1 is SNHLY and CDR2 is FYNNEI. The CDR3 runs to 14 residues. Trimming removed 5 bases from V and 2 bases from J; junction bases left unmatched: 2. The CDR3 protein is CASSRTSATDTQYF. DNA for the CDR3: TGTGCCAGCAGTCGGACTAGCGCCACAGATACGCAGTATTTT.

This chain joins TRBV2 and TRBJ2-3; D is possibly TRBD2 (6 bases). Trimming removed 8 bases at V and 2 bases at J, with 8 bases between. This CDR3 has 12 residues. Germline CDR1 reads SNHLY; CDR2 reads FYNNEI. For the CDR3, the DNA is TGTGCCAGCGGGACTTTCACAGATACGCAGTATTTT. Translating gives CASGTFTDTQYF.

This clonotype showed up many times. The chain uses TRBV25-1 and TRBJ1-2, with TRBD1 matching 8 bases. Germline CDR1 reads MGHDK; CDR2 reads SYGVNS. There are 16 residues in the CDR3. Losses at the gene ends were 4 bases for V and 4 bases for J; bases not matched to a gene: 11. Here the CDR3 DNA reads TGTGCCAGCAGTGTCGGGACAGGAGTAGGATCCTATGGCTACACCTTC. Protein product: CASSVGTGVGSYGYTF.

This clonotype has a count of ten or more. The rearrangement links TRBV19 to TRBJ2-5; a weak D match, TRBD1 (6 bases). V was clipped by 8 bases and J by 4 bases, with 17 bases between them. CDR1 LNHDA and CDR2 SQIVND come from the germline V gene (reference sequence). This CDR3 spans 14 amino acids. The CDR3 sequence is CASRRTGFGETQYF. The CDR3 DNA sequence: TGTGCCAGTCGACGTACAGGGTTCGGAGAGACCCAGTACTTC.

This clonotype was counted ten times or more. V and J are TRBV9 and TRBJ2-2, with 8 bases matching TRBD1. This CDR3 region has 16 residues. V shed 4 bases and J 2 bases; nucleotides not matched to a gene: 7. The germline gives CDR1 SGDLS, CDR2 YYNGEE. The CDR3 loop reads CASSPQDRGNTGELFF. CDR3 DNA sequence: TGTGCCAGCAGCCCCCAAGACAGGGGAAACACCGGGGAGCTGTTTTTT.

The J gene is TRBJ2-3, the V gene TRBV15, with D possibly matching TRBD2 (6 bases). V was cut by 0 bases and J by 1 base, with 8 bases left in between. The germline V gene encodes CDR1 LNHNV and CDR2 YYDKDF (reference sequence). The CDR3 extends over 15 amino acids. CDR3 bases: TGTGCCACCAGCAGAGATGGCGGGGGCACAGATACGCAGTATTTT. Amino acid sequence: CATSRDGGGTDTQYF.

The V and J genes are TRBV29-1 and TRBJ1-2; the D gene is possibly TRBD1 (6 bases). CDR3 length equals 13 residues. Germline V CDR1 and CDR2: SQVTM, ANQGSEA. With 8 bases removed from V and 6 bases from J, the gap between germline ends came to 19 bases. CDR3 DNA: TGCAGCCACACAGAAGGGGGGATGGATGGCTACACCTTC. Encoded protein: CSHTEGGMDGYTF.

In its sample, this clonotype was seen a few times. The CDR3 reads CASQLQGARLYGYTF. The DNA of the CDR3 is TGTGCCAGCCAGTTACAGGGGGCGCGCCTCTATGGCTACACCTTC. The rearrangement links TRBV7-9 to TRBJ1-2; TRBD1 matches 9 bases. Trimming cost V 8 bases and J 4 bases; bases outside gene matches: 11. This CDR3 is built from 15 residues. Germline V CDR1 and CDR2: SEHNR, FQNEAQ (reference sequence).

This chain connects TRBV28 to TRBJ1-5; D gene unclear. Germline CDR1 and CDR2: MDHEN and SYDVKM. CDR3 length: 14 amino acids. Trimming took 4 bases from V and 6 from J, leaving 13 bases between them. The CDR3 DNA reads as TGTGCCAGCAGTTCCAATTATGGTCCTCAGCCCCAGCATTTT. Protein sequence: CASSSNYGPQPQHF.

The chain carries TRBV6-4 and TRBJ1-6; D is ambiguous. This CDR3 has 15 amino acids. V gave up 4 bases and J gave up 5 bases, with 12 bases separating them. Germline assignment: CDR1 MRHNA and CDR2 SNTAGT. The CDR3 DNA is TGTGCCAGCAGTGTAAATGGCGGAAATAATTCACCCCTCCACTTT. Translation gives CASSVNGGNNSPLHF.